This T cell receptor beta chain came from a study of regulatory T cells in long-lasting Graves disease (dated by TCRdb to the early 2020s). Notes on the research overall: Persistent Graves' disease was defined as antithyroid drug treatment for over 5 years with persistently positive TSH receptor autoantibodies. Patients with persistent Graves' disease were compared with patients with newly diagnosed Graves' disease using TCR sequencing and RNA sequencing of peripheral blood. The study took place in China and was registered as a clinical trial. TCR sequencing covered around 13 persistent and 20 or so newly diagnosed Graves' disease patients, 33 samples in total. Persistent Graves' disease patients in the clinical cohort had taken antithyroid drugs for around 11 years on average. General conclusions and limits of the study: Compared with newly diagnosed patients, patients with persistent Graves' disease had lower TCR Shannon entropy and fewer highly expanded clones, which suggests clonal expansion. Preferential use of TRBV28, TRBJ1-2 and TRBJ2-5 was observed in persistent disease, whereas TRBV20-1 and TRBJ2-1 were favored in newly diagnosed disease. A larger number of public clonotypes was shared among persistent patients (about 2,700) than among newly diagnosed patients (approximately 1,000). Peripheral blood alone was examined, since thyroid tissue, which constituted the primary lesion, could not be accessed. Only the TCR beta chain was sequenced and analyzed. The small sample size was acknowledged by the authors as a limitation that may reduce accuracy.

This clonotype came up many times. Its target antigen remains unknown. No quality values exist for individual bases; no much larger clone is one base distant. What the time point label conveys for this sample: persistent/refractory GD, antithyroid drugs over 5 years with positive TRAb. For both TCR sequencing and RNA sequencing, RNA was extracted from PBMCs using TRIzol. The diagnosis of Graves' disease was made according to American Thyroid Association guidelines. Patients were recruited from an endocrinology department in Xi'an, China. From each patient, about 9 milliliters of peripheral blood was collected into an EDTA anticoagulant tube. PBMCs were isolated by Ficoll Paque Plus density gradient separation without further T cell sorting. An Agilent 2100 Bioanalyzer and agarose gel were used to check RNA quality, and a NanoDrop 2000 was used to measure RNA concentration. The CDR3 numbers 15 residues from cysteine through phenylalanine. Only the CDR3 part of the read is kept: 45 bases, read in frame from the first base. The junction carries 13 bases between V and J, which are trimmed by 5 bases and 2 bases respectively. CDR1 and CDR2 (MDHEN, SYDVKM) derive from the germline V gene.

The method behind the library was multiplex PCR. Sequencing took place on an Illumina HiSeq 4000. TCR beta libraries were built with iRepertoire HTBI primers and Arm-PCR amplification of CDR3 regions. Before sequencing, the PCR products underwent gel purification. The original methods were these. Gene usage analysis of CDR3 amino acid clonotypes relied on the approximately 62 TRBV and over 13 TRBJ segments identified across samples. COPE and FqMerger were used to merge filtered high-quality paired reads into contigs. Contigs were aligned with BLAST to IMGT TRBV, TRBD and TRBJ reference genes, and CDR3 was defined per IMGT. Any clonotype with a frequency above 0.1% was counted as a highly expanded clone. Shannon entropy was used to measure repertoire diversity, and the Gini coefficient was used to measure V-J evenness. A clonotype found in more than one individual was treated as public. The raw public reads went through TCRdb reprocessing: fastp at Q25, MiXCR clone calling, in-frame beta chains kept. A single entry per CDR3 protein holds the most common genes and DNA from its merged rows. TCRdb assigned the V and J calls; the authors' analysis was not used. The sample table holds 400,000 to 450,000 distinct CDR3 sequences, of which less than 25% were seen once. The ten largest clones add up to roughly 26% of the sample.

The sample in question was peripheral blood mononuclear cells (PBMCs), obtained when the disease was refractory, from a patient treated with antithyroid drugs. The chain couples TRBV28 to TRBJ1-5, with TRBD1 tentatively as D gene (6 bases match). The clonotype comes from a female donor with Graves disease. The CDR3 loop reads CASSRSNRGNQPQHF. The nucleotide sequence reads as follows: TGTGCCAGCAGTCGATCGAACAGGGGCAATCAGCCCCAGCATTTT.